A single sample is the source of the 20 T cell receptor beta chains below, sequenced in a study of CD4 T cells in relation to SARS-CoV-2 and coronaviruses. Antigens for these TCRs are unknown. Measured with immunoSEQ multiplex PCR; TCRdb has only the in-frame clones, and not every one. This sample has approximately 41,000 clones, with about 80% found just once. The sample taken for sequencing was naive CD4+ T cells from PBMCs, cultured in vitro. This sample's subset: naive CD4+ T cells isolated by negative enrichment. The source of these receptors is an adult with COVID-19.

The V call is TRBV28, the J call TRBJ2-1, with 9 nucleotides matching TRBD1. Germline CDR1 MDHEN, CDR2 SYDVKM. With V trimmed by 5 bases and J by 8 bases, 13 bases remained unmatched. The CDR3 consists of 16 residues. CDR3 protein: CASSPDGQGWVDEQFF. The CDR3 DNA is TGTGCCAGCAGTCCGGATGGACAGGGGTGGGTCGATGAGCAGTTCTTC.

The chain combines TRBV12-3 or TRBV12-4 with TRBJ1-2; no definite D call. The V end lost 10 bases, the J end lost 3 bases, and 9 bases lay between the germline ends. The CDR3 sequence is 11 residues long. The CDR3 protein is CATRQDYGYTF. The CDR3 DNA reads TGTGCCACCCGGCAGGACTATGGCTACACCTTC.

The chain joins TRBV7-2 to TRBJ1-2; D possibly corresponds to TRBD1 (5 bases). Trimming left V 2 bases short and J 8 bases short, with 15 bases between. The CDR3 consists of 14 residues. Germline V gene data show CDR1 as SGHTA and CDR2 as FQGNSA. DNA for the CDR3: TGTGCCAGCAGCTTAACGGGGGACGTGGGGGGCTACACCTTC. Protein product: CASSLTGDVGGYTF.

The chain couples TRBV10-3 to TRBJ1-3; D gene ambiguous. The V and J ends lost 4 bases and 0 bases respectively, with 10 bases between them. Looked up from germline, CDR1 is ENHRY and CDR2 is SYGVKD. The CDR3 length is 15 residues. The DNA of the CDR3 is TGTGCCATCAGTGTCTCGGGCTTCTCTGGAAACACCATATATTTT. Translating gives CAISVSGFSGNTIYF.

The rearrangement uses TRBV13 and TRBJ2-6; perhaps TRBD1 as D (6 bases). V gave up 5 bases and J gave up 3 bases, with 11 bases separating them. Germline CDR1 and CDR2: PRHDT and FYEKMQ (reference sequence). CDR3 size: 15 residues. As DNA, the CDR3 is TGTGCCAGCAGCCCCGAGGGGGTTGGGGCCAACGTCCTGACTTTC. Translated: CASSPEGVGANVLTF.

The chain employs TRBV9 and TRBJ2-3; D is undetermined. Trimming took 3 bases from V and 1 from J, leaving 15 bases between them. The CDR3 has 16 amino acids. Germline CDR1 reads SGDLS; CDR2 reads YYNGEE. The CDR3 loop reads CASSARRGGGTDTQYF. In DNA form, the CDR3 reads TGTGCCAGCAGCGCTCGTCGCGGCGGAGGCACAGATACGCAGTATTTT.

This chain uses TRBV4-1 with TRBJ2-1, with 8 bases that match TRBD2. Germline CDR1 MGHRA, CDR2 YSYEKL. The CDR3 contains 15 residues. Losses at the gene ends were 4 bases for V and 8 bases for J; bases not matched to a gene: 10. This CDR3 is CASSPRREAWDEQFF. CDR3 in DNA: TGCGCCAGCAGCCCAAGGCGGGAGGCTTGGGATGAGCAGTTCTTC.

The chain employs TRBV24-1 and TRBJ2-5, with TRBD1 as a possible D gene (5 bases). V lost 1 base and J lost 4, with 12 bases in between. The CDR3 sequence is 15 residues long. The V gene's germline CDR1 is KGHDR and CDR2 SFDVKD. Written as DNA, the CDR3 is TGTGCCACCAGTGATTTTTGGCAGGGTAGAGAGACCCAGTACTTC. It codes for CATSDFWQGRETQYF.

A few counts support this clone. The chain carries TRBV5-4 and TRBJ2-3; no clear D. The CDR3 has 14 amino acids. Trimming removed 0 bases at V and 1 base at J, with 6 bases between. CDR1 is SGHNT and CDR2 is YYREEE in the germline V gene (reference sequence). DNA of the CDR3: TGTGCCAGCAGCTTGGAAGAGCGCACAGATACGCAGTATTTT. It codes for CASSLEERTDTQYF.

This chain connects TRBV12-3 or TRBV12-4 to TRBJ2-3; D unclear. This CDR3 has 13 residues. Trimming took 5 bases from V and 4 from J, leaving 10 bases between them. This chain's CDR3 is CASSLLLADTQYF. CDR3 DNA sequence: TGTGCCAGCAGTCTCCTCCTGGCAGATACGCAGTATTTT.

The chain has TRBV7-2 and TRBJ2-2; TRBD2 aligns across 10 bases. Germline V gives CDR1 SGHTA, CDR2 FQGNSA. This CDR3 spans 16 amino acids. Losses at the gene ends were 5 bases for V and 5 bases for J; bases not matched to a gene: 8. In nucleotides, the CDR3 is TGTGCCAGCAGCCCCCCTAGCGGGAGTGTTACCGGGGAGCTGTTTTTT. Encoded protein: CASSPPSGSVTGELFF.

The genes are TRBV19 and TRBJ2-5, with TRBD2 matching 7 bases. The ends lost 8 bases at V and 2 bases at J; junction bases unmatched: 5. The germline CDR1 and CDR2 sequences are LNHDA and SQIVND (reference sequence). The CDR3 extends over 13 amino acids. This chain's CDR3 is CASGGRIQETQYF. DNA of the CDR3: TGTGCCAGTGGCGGGAGAATTCAAGAGACCCAGTACTTC. The full variable domain, its missing parts supplied by reference TRBV19 and TRBJ2-5, is DGGITQSPKYLFRKEGQNVTLSCEQNLNHDAMYWYRQDPGQGLRLIYYSQIVNDFQKGDIAEGYSVSREKKESFPLTVTSAQKNPTAFYLCASGGRIQETQYFGPGTRLLVL.

The chain recombines TRBV30 with TRBJ1-1; tentatively, D is TRBD1 (6 bases). V shed 2 bases and J shed 5 bases, with 12 bases lying between them. This CDR3 is 13 amino acids long. Germline lookup yields CDR1 GTSNPN and CDR2 SVGIG (reference sequence). CDR3 in amino acids: CAWSTDRGTEAFF. CDR3 nucleotide sequence: TGTGCCTGGAGTACGGACAGAGGGACTGAAGCTTTCTTT.

This chain connects TRBV5-5 to TRBJ1-5; D gene uncertain. Per germline, CDR1 SGHKS and CDR2 YYEKEE (reference sequence). This CDR3 is 13 amino acids long. V was trimmed by 5 bases and J by 5 bases, leaving 11 bases between them. CDR3 region: CASSVSLHQPQHF. The CDR3 DNA sequence: TGTGCCAGCAGTGTATCTTTGCATCAGCCCCAGCATTTT.

The chain joins TRBV18 to TRBJ1-4; D unclear. This CDR3 has 13 amino acids. CDR1 and CDR2 from the germline V gene are KGHSH and LQKENI. Trimming removed 6 bases at V and 8 bases at J, with 13 bases between. The DNA of the CDR3 is TGTGCCAGCTCGATTGGGTTGGGCGAAAAACTGTTTTTT. Its translation is CASSIGLGEKLFF.

The chain is built from TRBV7-9 and TRBJ2-1; 7 bases are shared with TRBD2. This CDR3 contains 15 residues. CDR1 SEHNR and CDR2 FQNEAQ come from the germline V gene (reference sequence). V shed 0 bases, J shed 4 bases, and the junction held 3 bases outside the gene matches. The CDR3 here is CASSLALAEYNEQFF. CDR3 coding DNA: TGTGCCAGCAGCTTAGCTCTAGCGGAGTACAATGAGCAGTTCTTC.

CDR3: CASSLTQTSSYNEQFF. In DNA form, the CDR3 reads TGTGCCAGCAGCTTAACCCAGACTAGCTCCTACAATGAGCAGTTCTTC. This chain connects TRBV7-3 to TRBJ2-1; weak D call: TRBD2 (6 bases). This CDR3 is 16 amino acids long. Between the trimmed V and J ends, which lost 0 bases and 0 bases, there was a span of 9 bases. CDR1 is SGHTA and CDR2 is FQGTGA in the germline V gene.

The CDR3 spells CASSKASPWLYEQYF. DNA for the CDR3: TGTGCCAGCAGCAAAGCTTCCCCATGGCTCTACGAGCAGTACTTC. The chain recombines TRBV21-1 with TRBJ2-7; the table's D call of TRBD1 was not tested on the DNA. TRBV21-1 is recorded as a pseudogene. CDR3 length equals 15 residues.

The sample holds a few counts of this clone. This chain connects TRBV5-1 to TRBJ2-3; D is possibly TRBD2 (5 bases). The CDR3 consists of 15 residues. Germline loops: CDR1 SGHRS, CDR2 YFSETQ. With 1 base removed from V and 6 bases from J, the gap between germline ends came to 15 bases. CDR3 bases: TGCGCCAGCAGCTTGATGGGGAACCGCGGGGATACGCAGTATTTT. Protein: CASSLMGNRGDTQYF.

V and J are TRBV24-1 and TRBJ2-1; 7 bases are shared with TRBD1. This CDR3 comprises 16 residues. The ends lost 4 bases at V and 1 base at J; junction bases unmatched: 6. Germline V CDR1 and CDR2: KGHDR, SFDVKD. In DNA form, the CDR3 reads TGTGCCACCAGTGACGGACAGGCTAGATCCTACAATGAGCAGTTCTTC. Protein sequence: CATSDGQARSYNEQFF.